Shown below are 32 T cell receptor beta chains from a single sample sequenced in a study of T cell responses to AZD1222 COVID-19 vaccine. Using immunoSEQ multiplex PCR, the repertoire was profiled, and TCRdb retains in-frame clones only, with some absent. Of 150,000 to 180,000 clones listed, about 87% are singletons. Sequencing used peripheral blood, obtained on day 0 of AZD1222 vaccination. These receptors originate from an adult in good health.

The V call is TRBV7-9, the J call TRBJ2-5, with D tentatively TRBD2 (5 bases). CDR1 SEHNR and CDR2 FQNEAQ come from the germline V gene (reference sequence). This CDR3 is 14 amino acids long. Deletions cut 5 bases from V and 3 bases from J, with 13 bases between. The CDR3 here is CASSHRTDEETQYF. CDR3 nucleotide sequence: TGTGCCAGCAGCCACCGGACTGATGAAGAGACCCAGTACTTC.

The J gene is TRBJ2-5, the V gene TRBV5-4, with D possibly TRBD2 on 5 matching bases. The V gene lost 4 bases and the J gene lost 5 bases, with 12 bases spanning the gap. Germline V gene sequence: CDR1 SGHNT, CDR2 YYREEE (reference sequence). The CDR3 is 13 residues long. The chain's CDR3 is CASSDGAEETQYF. CDR3 nucleotide sequence: TGTGCCAGCAGCGACGGAGCGGAGGAGACCCAGTACTTC.

The rearrangement joins TRBV7-3 to TRBJ2-5; TRBD1 matches 7 bases. Germline CDR1 reads SGHTA; CDR2 reads FQGTGA. This CDR3 spans 15 amino acids. The junction had 9 bases not matched to a gene; V was cut back by 3 bases and J by 5 bases. CDR3 in amino acids: CASSFEGAVWETQYF. CDR3 in DNA: TGTGCCAGCAGCTTTGAGGGGGCCGTGTGGGAGACCCAGTACTTC.

The chain carries TRBV4-3 and TRBJ2-3, with 7 nucleotides matching TRBD2. CDR1 and CDR2 from the germline V gene are LGHNA and YSLEER. V was pared by 5 bases and J by 2 bases, with 4 bases of the junction left unmatched. This CDR3 region has 14 residues. The CDR3 region has the DNA TGCGCCAGCAGCGTTGGGACTAACACAGATACGCAGTATTTT. Translating gives CASSVGTNTDTQYF.

The genes are TRBV6-2 or TRBV6-3 and TRBJ2-3; 7 nucleotides match TRBD2. Germline V CDR1 and CDR2: MNHEY, SVGEGT. The V gene end was trimmed by 2 bases and the J gene end by 0 bases; junction bases not matched to a gene: 2. This CDR3 is 15 amino acids long. The DNA of the CDR3 is TGTGCCAGCAGTTACCGCGGGGGTAGCACAGATACGCAGTATTTT. Translation gives CASSYRGGSTDTQYF.

This chain connects TRBV27 to TRBJ1-2, with 7 bases matching TRBD1. V was clipped by 4 bases and J by 8 bases; unmatched bases: 13. Germline-derived CDR1 and CDR2 are MNHEY and SMNVEV (reference sequence). The CDR3 is made up of 15 amino acids. CDR3 loop: CASSSGQAGLRGYTF. The CDR3 DNA is TGTGCCAGCAGTTCAGGACAGGCGGGTTTGCGAGGCTACACCTTC.

The genes are TRBV3-1 (or the pseudogene TRBV3-2) and TRBJ1-1; tentative D call: TRBD1 (6 bases). The CDR3 extends over 15 amino acids. The V and J ends lost 1 base and 1 base respectively, with 10 bases between them. Germline V gene lookup returns CDR1 LGHDT and CDR2 YNNKEL (reference sequence). Written as DNA, the CDR3 is TGTGCCAGCAGCCAAGCCCCGGACAGGAACACTGAAGCTTTCTTT. As protein: CASSQAPDRNTEAFF.

V and J are TRBV12-3 or TRBV12-4 and TRBJ1-6; D is undetermined. The CDR3 runs to 13 residues. V lost 2 bases and J lost 6, with 5 bases in between. CDR3 protein: CASSLPFNSPLHF. In DNA form, the CDR3 reads TGTGCCAGCAGTTTACCGTTTAATTCACCCCTCCACTTT.

The chain links TRBV5-1 to TRBJ1-5, with D unresolved. Germline CDR1 reads SGHRS; CDR2 reads YFSETQ. V was pared by 7 bases and J by 7 bases, with 18 bases between. The CDR3 consists of 14 residues. The CDR3: CASRRAPLSQPQHF. CDR3 DNA sequence: TGCGCCAGCCGGCGGGCGCCATTGAGCCAGCCCCAGCATTTT.

The chain joins TRBV5-1 to TRBJ2-2; TRBD1 is a possible D gene (5 bases). The CDR3 spans 15 residues. Trimming removed 0 bases from V and 1 base from J, with 7 bases in between. Per the germline V gene, CDR1 is SGHRS and CDR2 is YFSETQ. This CDR3 reads CASSLVQGNTGELFF. The DNA for the CDR3 is TGCGCCAGCAGCTTGGTTCAGGGGAACACCGGGGAGCTGTTTTTT.

This clone has only a few counts. The CDR3, as DNA: TGTGCCAGCAGCGCCACTAGCGCCGGGGAGCTGTTTTTT. Translating gives CASSATSAGELFF. The chain uses TRBV2 and TRBJ2-2; 7 nucleotides line up with TRBD2. The CDR3 loop spans 13 amino acids. The V and J ends lost 6 bases and 6 bases, in that order; junction bases with no gene match: 4. Per the germline V gene, CDR1 is SNHLY and CDR2 is FYNNEI.

This clone occurred once. The chain joins TRBV10-3 to TRBJ2-7; 8 nucleotides agree with TRBD1. V was pared by 7 bases and J by 1 base, with 9 bases of the junction left unmatched. The CDR3 sequence is 15 residues long. Germline loops: CDR1 ENHRY, CDR2 SYGVKD. The CDR3 loop is CAINGDRGSSYEQYF. The CDR3, as DNA: TGTGCCATCAACGGAGACAGGGGTAGTTCCTACGAGCAGTACTTC.

The V call is TRBV10-3, the J call TRBJ1-1, with D tentatively TRBD1 (5 bases). Looked up from germline, CDR1 is ENHRY and CDR2 is SYGVKD. The CDR3 is 13 residues long. V was clipped by 6 bases and J by 0 bases, with 8 bases between them. For the CDR3, the DNA is TGTGCCATCAGACAGGAGATGAACACTGAAGCTTTCTTT. It encodes CAIRQEMNTEAFF.

V usage is TRBV5-5 and J usage is TRBJ2-1; 11 bases agree with TRBD2. The CDR3 totals 14 residues. Germline-derived CDR1 and CDR2 are SGHKS and YYEKEE (reference sequence). V dropped 4 bases and J dropped 10; count of bases not matched to a gene: 7. The CDR3: CASSQGLAVTEQFF. The CDR3 bases are TGTGCCAGCAGCCAGGGACTAGCGGTAACCGAGCAGTTCTTC. Full variable domain (outside the CDR3, taken from reference TRBV5-5 and TRBJ2-1): DAGVTQSPTHLIKTRGQQVTLRCSPISGHKSVSWYQQVLGQGPQFIFQYYEKEERGRGNFPDRFSARQFPNYSSELNVNALLLGDSALYLCASSQGLAVTEQFFGPGTRLTVL.

The V and J genes are TRBV6-2 or TRBV6-3 and TRBJ2-7, with a tentative D call TRBD1 (6 bases). Trimming left V 2 bases short and J 5 bases short, with 13 bases between. The CDR3 has 14 residues. Looked up from germline, CDR1 is MNHEY and CDR2 is SVGEGT. The CDR3 sequence is CASSYDTGFNEQYF. CDR3 nucleotides: TGTGCCAGCAGTTACGATACAGGGTTCAACGAGCAGTACTTC.

This clone was observed once. This rearrangement joins TRBV9 to TRBJ1-2; 11 bases agree with TRBD1. CDR1 and CDR2 from the germline V gene are SGDLS and YYNGEE. The CDR3 totals 16 residues. After removal of 4 bases from V and 3 bases from J, the junction contained 8 bases not matched to a gene. Here the CDR3 DNA reads TGTGCCAGCAGCCCCCATCCGGGACAGGGGGACTATGGCTACACCTTC. It codes for CASSPHPGQGDYGYTF.

CDR3 in DNA: TGCGCCAGCAGCTTCAGGGTTGGGGGCACTGAAGCTTTCTTT. Amino acid sequence: CASSFRVGGTEAFF. This chain connects TRBV5-1 to TRBJ1-1, with a tentative D call TRBD1 (5 bases). The germline CDR1 and CDR2 sequences are SGHRS and YFSETQ. The CDR3 length is 14 residues. V lost 2 bases and J 4 bases, leaving 12 bases between the germline ends.

CDR3 region: CASSKRHSGGSYEQYF. CDR3 nucleotides: TGCGCCAGCAGCAAGAGGCATTCAGGGGGCTCCTACGAGCAGTACTTC. The chain links TRBV5-1 to TRBJ2-7; 7 nucleotides agree with TRBD1. Per germline, CDR1 SGHRS and CDR2 YFSETQ. J was trimmed by 0 bases and V by 4 bases; bases with no gene match: 10. The CDR3 extends over 16 amino acids.

V usage is TRBV25-1 and J usage is TRBJ2-1; 10 bases line up with TRBD1. Germline V gene sequence: CDR1 MGHDK, CDR2 SYGVNS. V dropped 1 base and J dropped 6; count of bases not matched to a gene: 9. This CDR3 is built from 17 residues. The CDR3 nucleotides are TGTGCCAGCAGTGAATTCCGTTCGGGACAGGGGACCAATGAGCAGTTCTTC. This sequence encodes CASSEFRSGQGTNEQFF. The full variable domain, in which reference TRBV25-1 and TRBJ2-1 provide the parts outside the CDR3, is EADIYQTPRYLVIGTGKKITLECSQTMGHDKMYWYQQDPGMELHLIHYSYGVNSTEKGDLSSESTVSRIRTEHFPLTLESARPSHTSQYLCASSEFRSGQGTNEQFFGPGTRLTVL.

This clone occurred once. V and J are TRBV18 and TRBJ1-2, with 8 nucleotides matching TRBD1. Trimming at V came to 6 bases and at J to 6 bases, leaving 3 bases not matched to a gene. There are 12 residues in the CDR3. Germline lookup yields CDR1 KGHSH and CDR2 LQKENI. The CDR3 nucleotides are TGTGCCAGCTCCGCGACAGGGGATGGCTACACCTTC. This encodes CASSATGDGYTF. The full variable domain, with the rest looked up from reference TRBV18 and TRBJ1-2, is NAGVMQNPRHLVRRRGQEARLRCSPMKGHSHVYWYRQLPEEGLKFMVYLQKENIIDESGMPKERFSAEFPKEGPSILRIQQVVRGDSAAYFCASSATGDGYTFGSGTRLTVV.

The V call is TRBV6-1, the J call TRBJ2-2; D not certain. The CDR3 is made up of 11 amino acids. Trimming removed 3 bases from V and 8 bases from J, with 4 bases in between. Germline V gene data show CDR1 as MNHNS and CDR2 as SASEGT. The CDR3 DNA sequence: TGTGCCAGCAGTGAGGTTGGGGAGCTGTTTTTT. The encoded protein is CASSEVGELFF.

The chain uses TRBV5-1 and TRBJ1-4; tentative D call: TRBD1 (6 bases). This CDR3 has 16 amino acids. Trimming took 1 base from V and 4 from J, leaving 14 bases between them. The germline V gene has CDR1 SGHRS and CDR2 YFSETQ. The CDR3 sequence is CASSLLGAGNNEKLFF. DNA for the CDR3: TGCGCCAGCAGCTTGTTGGGGGCCGGGAATAATGAAAAACTGTTTTTT.

The chain recombines TRBV7-2 with TRBJ2-1, with D possibly matching TRBD1 (5 bases). This CDR3 spans 14 amino acids. Trimming took off 5 bases at V and 9 bases at J, with 17 bases between the two ends. Germline V gene sequence: CDR1 SGHTA, CDR2 FQGNSA. The CDR3 reads CASSPNPGPGEQFF. Written as DNA, the CDR3 is TGTGCCAGCAGCCCCAACCCAGGGCCTGGTGAGCAGTTCTTC. Variable domain in full (rest from reference TRBV7-2 and TRBJ2-1): GAGVSQSPSNKVTEKGKDVELRCDPISGHTALYWYRQSLGQGLEFLIYFQGNSAPDKSGLPSDRFSAERTGGSVSTLTIQRTQQEDSAVYLCASSPNPGPGEQFFGPGTRLTVL.

This sequence joins TRBV7-2 and TRBJ1-2, with D perhaps matching TRBD1 (5 bases). CDR3 size: 14 residues. V lost 1 base to trimming and J lost 9 bases, with 15 bases between them. From germline, CDR1 is SGHTA and CDR2 FQGNSA. The CDR3 sequence is CASSLGTGARSYTF. The CDR3 DNA sequence: TGTGCCAGCAGCTTAGGAACTGGGGCGAGAAGCTACACCTTC.

J is TRBJ1-2 and V is TRBV6-5; possibly TRBD1 for D (6 bases). V was pared by 5 bases and J by 8 bases, with 18 bases between. This CDR3 has 14 amino acids. Looked up from germline, CDR1 is MNHEY and CDR2 is SVGAGI. CDR3 loop: CASSPLGGGEGYTF. CDR3 in DNA: TGTGCCAGCAGTCCTTTGGGGGGCGGAGAGGGCTACACCTTC.

This chain joins TRBV7-2 and TRBJ2-7; 7 bases are shared with TRBD2. Trimming took 1 base from V and 4 from J; bases not matched to a gene: 7. The CDR3 is 15 residues long. CDR1 is SGHTA, CDR2 FQGNSA, per germline. The CDR3 region has the DNA TGTGCCAGCAGCTTAGACGGCGGGGGTTTATACGAGCAGTACTTC. Translated, it gives CASSLDGGGLYEQYF. Full variable domain (rest looked up from reference TRBV7-2 and TRBJ2-7): GAGVSQSPSNKVTEKGKDVELRCDPISGHTALYWYRQSLGQGLEFLIYFQGNSAPDKSGLPSDRFSAERTGGSVSTLTIQRTQQEDSAVYLCASSLDGGGLYEQYFGPGTRLTVT.

The chain recombines TRBV6-6 with TRBJ1-3; D uncertain. V gave up 5 bases and J gave up 7 bases, with 15 bases separating them. Germline-derived CDR1 and CDR2 are MNHNY and SVGAGI (reference sequence). The length of the CDR3 is 14 residues. The CDR3 coding sequence is TGTGCCAGCAGTGCCCCGGGAGGAGGGAACACCATATATTTT. It specifies CASSAPGGGNTIYF.

The CDR3, as DNA: TGTGCCAGCAGTTTCAGGGGGACTGAAGCTTTCTTT. Translating it yields CASSFRGTEAFF. V usage is TRBV5-5 and J usage is TRBJ1-1; 7 nucleotides line up with TRBD1. The germline V gene encodes CDR1 SGHKS and CDR2 YYEKEE (reference sequence). The CDR3 totals 12 residues. After removal of 5 bases from V and 5 bases from J, the junction contained 3 bases not matched to a gene.

This clone is a singleton in its sample. This rearrangement joins TRBV6-5 to TRBJ1-2; D is perhaps TRBD1 (5 bases). Germline V CDR1 and CDR2: MNHEY, SVGAGI. V lost 8 bases and J lost 7, with 17 bases in between. This CDR3 region has 13 residues. CDR3 loop: CASRRPEGTGYTF. In nucleotides, the CDR3 is TGTGCCAGCCGTCGGCCGGAAGGGACTGGCTACACCTTC.

The CDR3 spells CASSLAPGQIEAYEQYF. In DNA form, the CDR3 reads TGTGCCAGCAGCTTAGCGCCGGGGCAGATAGAAGCTTACGAGCAGTACTTC. The V and J genes are TRBV7-8 and TRBJ2-7, with D perhaps given as TRBD1 or TRBD2 (5 bases each). The CDR3 sequence is 17 residues long. Trimming took 0 bases from V and 4 from J, leaving 19 bases between them. Germline V gene sequence: CDR1 SGHVS, CDR2 FQNEAQ. Together with reference TRBV7-8 and TRBJ2-7, the CDR3 gives the full variable domain: GAGVSQSPRYKVAKRGQDVALRCDPISGHVSLFWYQQALGQGPEFLTYFQNEAQLDKSGLPSDRFFAERPEGSVSTLKIQRTQQEDSAVYLCASSLAPGQIEAYEQYFGPGTRLTVT.

CDR3 in amino acids: CASSTRRLNGELFF. The CDR3, as DNA: TGTGCCAGCAGTACGAGGAGGTTAAACGGGGAGCTGTTTTTT. The V gene is TRBV28, the J gene TRBJ2-2, with D possibly being TRBD2 (5 bases). V shed 5 bases and J shed 7 bases, with 14 bases lying between them. Germline-derived CDR1 and CDR2 are MDHEN and SYDVKM. The CDR3 sequence is 14 residues long. Full variable domain (rest looked up from reference TRBV28 and TRBJ2-2): DVKVTQSSRYLVKRTGEKVFLECVQDMDHENMFWYRQDPGLGLRLIYFSYDVKMKEKGDIPEGYSVSREKKERFSLILESASTNQTSMYLCASSTRRLNGELFFGEGSRLTVL.

This clone was found once. The chain links TRBV29-1 to TRBJ2-7; D may match TRBD1 or TRBD2 (5 bases each). The germline V gene has CDR1 SQVTM and CDR2 ANQGSEA. The CDR3 has 15 residues. V lost 6 bases and J lost 0, with 18 bases in between. This chain's CDR3 is CSVDRRGVGSYEQYF. As DNA, the CDR3 is TGCAGCGTAGACCGTAGGGGAGTTGGCTCCTACGAGCAGTACTTC.